This T cell receptor beta chain was sequenced for a study of T cells after yellow fever vaccination. Findings and limits, study-wide: A minor fraction of clonotypes spanned both CD4 and CD8 compartments.

MiXCR was run by TCRdb on the 5' RACE reads, yielding one entry per CDR3 protein. The table lists around 250,000 distinct CDR3 sequences, about 7% of them singletons. Turning to this clonotype: The antigen remains unidentified.

The CDR3 covers 16 residues. Trimming stripped 5 bases from V and 5 bases from J, with 19 bases between. In germline, CDR1 is SGHDT, CDR2 YYEEEE. The rearrangement joins TRBV5-6 to TRBJ2-2; a weak D match, TRBD1 (6 bases). Sample: CD4+ T cells sorted from PBMCs, taken 15 days after the yellow fever booster vaccination. This receptor was obtained from a man aged 25 to 45 who received the YFV17D yellow fever vaccine. CDR3 DNA: TGTGCCAGCAGGACTATGAGGACAGCCCGGACCGGGGAGCTGTTTTTT. It specifies CASRTMRTARTGELFF. The full variable domain, completed using reference TRBV5-6 and TRBJ2-2, is DAGVTQSPTHLIKTRGQQVTLRCSPKSGHDTVSWYQQALGQGPQFIFQYYEEEERQRGNFPDRFSGHQFPNYSSELNVNALLLGDSALYLCASRTMRTARTGELFFGEGSRLTVL.